The 15 T cell receptor beta chains listed next were all sequenced from one sample in a study of neurological immune-mediated disorders. The time point was: longitudinal time-point 3. TCRdb re-called the 5' RACE reads with MiXCR, one entry per CDR3 protein. Of some 55,000 distinct CDR3 sequences listed, 7% to 10% are singletons. The sample taken for sequencing was PBMCs. These receptors were taken from a middle-aged woman in good health.

This clonotype showed up many times. CDR3 nucleotides: TGTGCCAGCAGCTCGACTAGCGGGGGGGCCGGAGCCAAAAACATTCAGTACTTC. Its protein product is CASSSTSGGAGAKNIQYF. This sequence joins TRBV5-6 and TRBJ2-4; 14 bases are a match to TRBD2. V lost 3 bases and J lost 0; bases outside the gene matches: 5. The germline gives CDR1 SGHDT, CDR2 YYEEEE. This CDR3 region has 18 residues.

This clonotype appeared many times. This chain joins TRBV5-1 and TRBJ1-6; D might be TRBD1 (5 bases). In germline, CDR1 is SGHRS, CDR2 YFSETQ. Trimming removed 6 bases at V and 8 bases at J, with 18 bases between. The CDR3 is 15 amino acids. The CDR3 is CASKGNDRHHSPLHF. The DNA of the CDR3 is TGCGCCAGCAAAGGAAACGACAGACATCATTCACCCCTCCACTTT.

This clonotype has a count of ten or more. The V and J genes are TRBV6-5 and TRBJ2-3, with D possibly TRBD2 on 6 matching bases. The CDR3 spans 16 residues. The germline V and J ends were trimmed by 6 bases and 2 bases, with 18 bases remaining between them. Germline V lookup: CDR1 MNHEY, CDR2 SVGAGI. Here the CDR3 DNA reads TGTGCCAGCAGCCCGAGGTGGGGGGAGCCCACAGATACGCAGTATTTT. Protein product: CASSPRWGEPTDTQYF.

To note about this clonotype: Lacking the conserved final phenylalanine or tryptophan, this CDR3 likely reflects a read error. The chain combines TRBV27 with TRBJ1-3; D is ambiguous. Trimming pared 6 bases from V and 3 bases from J, leaving 12 bases between. The CDR3 is 14 amino acids. Per germline, CDR1 MNHEY and CDR2 SMNVEV (reference sequence). The CDR3 DNA follows: TGTGCCAGCAGGCTTACAGTGAATGGAAACACCATATATTCT. Its protein is CASRLTVNGNTIYS.

At least ten counts were recorded for this clonotype. CDR3 region: CASSYPGTGGHYGYTF. The CDR3 nucleotides read TGTGCCAGCAGCTACCCCGGGACAGGGGGCCACTATGGCTACACCTTC. V usage is TRBV9 and J usage is TRBJ1-2; 12 bases line up with TRBD1. CDR1 and CDR2 (germline): SGDLS, YYNGEE. Trimming removed 4 bases from V and 3 bases from J; junction bases left unmatched: 7. The CDR3 runs 16 residues.

This clonotype has ten or more counts. The V gene is TRBV9, the J gene TRBJ2-3, with 13 bases lining up with TRBD2. Germline V gives CDR1 SGDLS, CDR2 YYNGEE. The CDR3 sequence is 15 residues long. Trimming cost V 5 bases and J 5 bases; bases outside gene matches: 5. The CDR3 bases are TGTGCCAGCAGACCGACTAGCGGGGGGATAGATACGCAGTATTTT. Its protein is CASRPTSGGIDTQYF.

The table lists this clonotype with many counts. The CDR3 loop reads CASRSKRGQGGELFF. The CDR3 DNA reads as TGTGCCAGCCGATCCAAACGGGGGCAGGGCGGGGAGCTGTTTTTT. The V and J genes are TRBV6-1 and TRBJ2-2; possibly TRBD1 or TRBD2 for D (6 bases each). This CDR3 comprises 15 residues. The germline V gene encodes CDR1 MNHNS and CDR2 SASEGT. Between the trimmed V and J ends, which lost 8 bases and 7 bases, there was a span of 20 bases.

Concerning this clonotype: A much larger clone sits a single nucleotide away, making a read error possible. The rearrangement uses TRBV7-8 and TRBJ1-1; unclear D gene. Trimming left V 4 bases short and J 1 base short, with 10 bases between. The CDR3 is 14 amino acids. In germline, CDR1 is SGHVS, CDR2 FQNEAQ. The CDR3 region is CASSSGLTNTEAFF. DNA for the CDR3: TGTGCCAGCAGCTCTGGACTGACGAACACTGAAGCTTTCTTT. The variable domain in full, with the rest retrieved from reference TRBV7-8 and TRBJ1-1, is GAGVSQSPRYKVAKRGQDVALRCDPISGHVSLFWYQQALGQGPEFLTYFQNEAQLDKSGLPSDRFFAERPEGSVSTLKIQRTQQEDSAVYLCASSSGLTNTEAFFGQGTRLTVV.

This clonotype appeared many times. The J gene is TRBJ2-3, the V gene TRBV7-2, with 14 nucleotides matching TRBD2. V gave up 4 bases and J gave up 3 bases; unmatched junction bases: 3. This CDR3 has 16 residues. Germline loops: CDR1 SGHTA, CDR2 FQGNSA. The DNA for the CDR3 is TGTGCCAGCAGCTCGAGGACTAGCGGGAGGACAGATACGCAGTATTTT. This encodes CASSSRTSGRTDTQYF.

This clonotype was picked up many times. This chain connects TRBV20-1 to TRBJ2-1, with 9 nucleotides matching TRBD2. V was pared by 5 bases and J by 2 bases, with 1 base of the junction left unmatched. The CDR3 sequence is 13 residues long. The V gene's germline CDR1 is DFQATT and CDR2 SNEGSKA (reference sequence). The CDR3 spells CSAAGGPYNEQFF. CDR3 sequence (DNA): TGCAGTGCTGCGGGAGGGCCCTACAATGAGCAGTTCTTC.

This clonotype has at least ten counts. The J gene is TRBJ2-2, the V gene TRBV12-3 or TRBV12-4; weak D call: TRBD1 (5 bases). The CDR3 loop spans 14 amino acids. Trimming stripped 1 base from V and 6 bases from J, with 9 bases between. The CDR3 nucleotides are TGTGCCAGCAGTTTAGTCAGGGTACCCGGGGAGCTGTTTTTT. Protein: CASSLVRVPGELFF.

This clonotype occurred many times. The chain links TRBV12-2 to TRBJ1-5; the tabulated D call, TRBD1, remains unverified against the DNA. TRBV12-2 is a pseudogene segment. CDR3 size: 17 residues. CDR3 residues: CASRSDRGIGSNQPQHF. The CDR3 DNA sequence: TGTGCAAGTCGCTCGGACAGGGGAATTGGTTCCAATCAGCCCCAGCATTTT.

This clonotype was counted many times. The gene calls are TRBV24-1 and TRBJ2-1, with 8 bases fitting TRBD2. This CDR3 spans 14 amino acids. Germline CDR1 is KGHDR and CDR2 is SFDVKD. With 9 bases clipped from V and 1 base from J, the junction kept 4 bases outside the gene matches. The CDR3 reads CATSRGGSYNEQFF. The CDR3 nucleotides read TGTGCCACCTCTCGCGGGGGGTCCTACAATGAGCAGTTCTTC.

This clonotype appeared many times. This chain joins TRBV7-2 and TRBJ1-4; D gene unclear. Germline V gene lookup returns CDR1 SGHTA and CDR2 FQGNSA. This CDR3 is built from 15 residues. With 5 bases removed from V and 4 bases from J, the gap between germline ends came to 14 bases. Here the CDR3 reads CASSTLGLDNEKLFF. The CDR3 DNA is TGTGCCAGCAGCACCTTGGGGTTGGATAATGAAAAACTGTTTTTT.

There are many counts of this clonotype. V is TRBV20-1 and J is TRBJ1-2; tentative D call: TRBD1 (5 bases). Germline loops: CDR1 DFQATT, CDR2 SNEGSKA (reference sequence). The CDR3 is 15 residues long. V was shortened by 6 bases and J by 4 bases, with 21 bases between the two germline ends. CDR3: CSARGREELGYGYTF. For the CDR3, the DNA is TGCAGTGCCCGGGGGAGAGAGGAGTTGGGCTATGGCTACACCTTC.